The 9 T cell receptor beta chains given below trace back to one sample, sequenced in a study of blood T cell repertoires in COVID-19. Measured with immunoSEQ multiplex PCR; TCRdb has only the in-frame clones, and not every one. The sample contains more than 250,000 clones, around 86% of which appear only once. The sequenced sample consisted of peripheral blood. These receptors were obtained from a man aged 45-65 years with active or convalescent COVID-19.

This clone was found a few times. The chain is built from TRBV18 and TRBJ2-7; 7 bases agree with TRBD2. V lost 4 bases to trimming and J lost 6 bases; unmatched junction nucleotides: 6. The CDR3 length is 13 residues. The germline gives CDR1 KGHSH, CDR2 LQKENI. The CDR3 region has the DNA TGTGCCAGCTCACTAGCGGGTAGCTCCGAGCAGTACTTC. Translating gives CASSLAGSSEQYF.

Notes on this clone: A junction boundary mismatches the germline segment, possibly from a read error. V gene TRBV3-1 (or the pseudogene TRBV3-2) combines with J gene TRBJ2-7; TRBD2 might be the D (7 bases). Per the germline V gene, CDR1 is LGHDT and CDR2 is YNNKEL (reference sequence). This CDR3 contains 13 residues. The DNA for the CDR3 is TGTGCCAGCCGCCAAGGGGGGGGAACCGAGCAGTACTTC. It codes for CASRQGGGTEQYF.

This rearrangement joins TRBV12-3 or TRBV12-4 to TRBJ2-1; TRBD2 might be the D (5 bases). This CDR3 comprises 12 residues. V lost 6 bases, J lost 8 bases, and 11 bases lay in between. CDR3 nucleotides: TGTGCCAGCAGACGGGAAGGCGATGAGCAGTTCTTC. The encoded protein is CASRREGDEQFF.

CDR3 bases: TGTGCCAGTACCAACTCGCCGGGACTAGCGGGAGGATCTACCGGGGAGCTGTTTTTT. This translates into CASTNSPGLAGGSTGELFF. This chain links TRBV19 with TRBJ2-2, with 15 bases fitting TRBD2. The CDR3 has 19 amino acids. The V gene end was trimmed by 7 bases and the J gene end by 5 bases; junction bases not matched to a gene: 14. In germline, CDR1 is LNHDA, CDR2 SQIVND (reference sequence).

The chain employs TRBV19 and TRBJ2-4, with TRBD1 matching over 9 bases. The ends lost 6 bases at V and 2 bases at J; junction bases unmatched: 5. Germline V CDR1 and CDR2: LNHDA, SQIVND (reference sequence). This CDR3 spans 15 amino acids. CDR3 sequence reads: CASRTGGITKNIQYF. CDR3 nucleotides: TGTGCCAGTAGGACAGGGGGAATAACCAAAAACATTCAGTACTTC.

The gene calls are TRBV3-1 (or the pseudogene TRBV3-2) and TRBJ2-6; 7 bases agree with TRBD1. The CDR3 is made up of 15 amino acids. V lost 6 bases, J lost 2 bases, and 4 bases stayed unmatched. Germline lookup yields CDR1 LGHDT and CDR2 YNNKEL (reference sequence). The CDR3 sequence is CASRDGTAGANVLTF. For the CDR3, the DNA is TGTGCCAGCAGGGATGGGACAGCTGGGGCCAACGTCCTGACTTTC.

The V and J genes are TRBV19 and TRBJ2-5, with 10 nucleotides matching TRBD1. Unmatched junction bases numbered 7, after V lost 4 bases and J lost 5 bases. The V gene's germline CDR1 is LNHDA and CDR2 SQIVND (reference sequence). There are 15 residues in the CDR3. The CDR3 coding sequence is TGTGCCAGTAGTAGCCGGGACAGGGGACGCGAGACCCAGTACTTC. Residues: CASSSRDRGRETQYF.

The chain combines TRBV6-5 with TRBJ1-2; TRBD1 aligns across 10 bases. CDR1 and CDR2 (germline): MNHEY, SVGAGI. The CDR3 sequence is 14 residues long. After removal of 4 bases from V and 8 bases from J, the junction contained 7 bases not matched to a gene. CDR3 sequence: CASSSHDRGQGYTF. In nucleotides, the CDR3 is TGTGCCAGCAGTTCACACGACAGGGGGCAGGGCTACACCTTC.

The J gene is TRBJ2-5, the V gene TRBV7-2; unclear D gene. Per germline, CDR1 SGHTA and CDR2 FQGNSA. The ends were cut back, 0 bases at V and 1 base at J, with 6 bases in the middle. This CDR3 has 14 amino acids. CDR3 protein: CASSLARSQETQYF. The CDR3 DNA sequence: TGTGCCAGCAGCTTAGCGAGGAGCCAAGAGACCCAGTACTTC.